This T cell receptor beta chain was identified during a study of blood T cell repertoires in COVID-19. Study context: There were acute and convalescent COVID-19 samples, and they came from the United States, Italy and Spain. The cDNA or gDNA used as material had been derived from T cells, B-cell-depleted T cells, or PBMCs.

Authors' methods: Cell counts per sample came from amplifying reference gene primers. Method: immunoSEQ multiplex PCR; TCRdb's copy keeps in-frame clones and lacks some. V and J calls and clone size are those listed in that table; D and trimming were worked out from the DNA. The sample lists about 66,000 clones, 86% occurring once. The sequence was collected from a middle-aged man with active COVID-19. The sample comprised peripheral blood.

The CDR3 DNA sequence: TGCAGCGTACTTCGGGGGGGCATTTACAATGAGCAGTTCTTC. It is translated as CSVLRGGIYNEQFF. The rearrangement uses TRBV29-1 and TRBJ2-1; 8 nucleotides align to TRBD2. Unmatched junction bases numbered 8, after V lost 6 bases and J lost 4 bases. This CDR3 spans 14 amino acids. The germline gives CDR1 SQVTM, CDR2 ANQGSEA.